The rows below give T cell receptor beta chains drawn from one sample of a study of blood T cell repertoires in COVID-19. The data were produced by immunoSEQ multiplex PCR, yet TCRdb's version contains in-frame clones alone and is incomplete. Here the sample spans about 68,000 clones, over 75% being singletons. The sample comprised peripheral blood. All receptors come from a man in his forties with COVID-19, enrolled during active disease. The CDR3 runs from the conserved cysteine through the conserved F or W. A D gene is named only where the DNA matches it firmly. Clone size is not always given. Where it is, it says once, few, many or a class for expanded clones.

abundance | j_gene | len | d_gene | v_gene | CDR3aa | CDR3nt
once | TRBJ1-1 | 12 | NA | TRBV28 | CASSSTDKQAFF | TGTGCCAGCAGTTCCACGGACAAACAAGCTTTCTTT
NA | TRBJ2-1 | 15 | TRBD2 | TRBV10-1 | CASSDTAGGPNEQFF | TGCGCCAGCAGTGATACAGCGGGGGGGCCTAATGAGCAGTTCTTC
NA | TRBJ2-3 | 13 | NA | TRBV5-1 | CASSVVRTDTQYF | TGCGCCAGCAGCGTAGTTCGGACAGATACGCAGTATTTT
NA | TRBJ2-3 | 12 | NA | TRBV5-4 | CASSGRGDTQYF | TGTGCCAGCAGCGGCAGGGGTGACACGCAGTATTTT
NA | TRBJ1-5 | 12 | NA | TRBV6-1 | CASSEDDRPQHF | TGTGCCAGCAGTGAAGACGACAGGCCCCAGCATTTT
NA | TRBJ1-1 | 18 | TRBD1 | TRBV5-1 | CASSSFSGTGSGNTEAFF | TGCGCCAGCAGCTCATTTTCCGGGACAGGGTCAGGGAACACTGAAGCTTTCTTT
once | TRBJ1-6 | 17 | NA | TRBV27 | CASSLSRLPARNSPLHF | TGTGCCAGCAGTTTATCGAGATTGCCCGCCCGAAATTCACCCCTCCACTTT
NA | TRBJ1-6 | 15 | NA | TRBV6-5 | CASDQGGGANSPLHF | TGTGCCAGCGATCAGGGTGGGGGGGCGAATTCACCCCTCCACTTT
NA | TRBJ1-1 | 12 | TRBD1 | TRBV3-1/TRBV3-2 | CASSRQGARAFF | TGTGCCAGCAGCCGGCAGGGGGCTCGGGCTTTCTTT
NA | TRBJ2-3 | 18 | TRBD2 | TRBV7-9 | CASSPGASGGTSTDTQYF | TGTGCCAGCAGCCCAGGGGCTAGCGGGGGGACTTCCACAGATACGCAGTATTTT
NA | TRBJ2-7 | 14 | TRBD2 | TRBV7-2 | CASSLTGTSHEQYF | TGTGCCAGCAGCTTAACCGGGACTAGCCACGAGCAGTACTTC
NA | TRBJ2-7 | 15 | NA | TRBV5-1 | CASSPSQGRPYEQYF | TGCGCCAGCAGCCCCTCACAGGGGAGGCCCTACGAGCAGTACTTC
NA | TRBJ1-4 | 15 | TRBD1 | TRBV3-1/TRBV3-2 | CASSLNRGTNEKLFF | TGTGCCAGCAGCCTAAACAGGGGTACTAATGAAAAACTGTTTTTT
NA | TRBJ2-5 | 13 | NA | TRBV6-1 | CASSEAREETQYF | TGTGCCAGCAGTGAAGCCAGGGAAGAGACCCAGTACTTC
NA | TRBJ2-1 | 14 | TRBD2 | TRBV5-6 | CASSSGTILNEQFF | TGTGCCAGCAGCTCCGGGACTATATTAAATGAGCAGTTCTTC
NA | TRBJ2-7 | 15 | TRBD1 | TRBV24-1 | CATSDLDRGSYEQYF | TGTGCCACCAGTGATCTAGACAGGGGCTCCTACGAGCAGTACTTC
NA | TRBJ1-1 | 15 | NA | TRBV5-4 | CASSSGGLRDTEAFF | TGTGCCAGCAGCTCCGGGGGTTTAAGAGACACTGAAGCTTTCTTT
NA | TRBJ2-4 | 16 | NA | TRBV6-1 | CASSEEGRLAKNIQYF | TGTGCCAGCAGTGAAGAAGGGAGACTAGCCAAAAACATTCAGTACTTC
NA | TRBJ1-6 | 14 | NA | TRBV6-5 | CASSYVLHNSPLHF | TGTGCCAGCAGTTACGTCCTACATAATTCACCCCTCCACTTT
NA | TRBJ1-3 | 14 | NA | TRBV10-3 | CAISSSSAGNTIYF | TGTGCCATCAGCAGCTCTAGTGCTGGAAACACCATATATTTT
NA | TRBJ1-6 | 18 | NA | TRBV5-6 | CASSLRRVTGTYRSPLHF | TGTGCCAGCAGCTTGCGGAGAGTTACCGGGACTTATCGATCACCCCTCCACTTT
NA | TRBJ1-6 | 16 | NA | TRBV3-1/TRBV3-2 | CASSHLGQSDNSPLHF | TGTGCCAGCAGCCACCTCGGACAGAGTGATAATTCACCCCTCCACTTT
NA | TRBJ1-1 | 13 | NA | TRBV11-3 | CASSLAGGTEAFF | TGTGCCAGCAGCTTAGCCGGGGGGACTGAAGCTTTCTTT
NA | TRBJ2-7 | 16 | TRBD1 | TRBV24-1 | CATSDSGTGGSHEQYF | TGTGCCACCAGTGATTCCGGGACAGGGGGTAGTCACGAGCAGTACTTC
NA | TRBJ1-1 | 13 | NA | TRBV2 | CASSDTANTEAFF | TGTGCCAGCAGTGATACAGCAAACACTGAAGCTTTCTTT
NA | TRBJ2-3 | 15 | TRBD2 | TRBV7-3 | CASSSSGGAPDTQYF | TGTGCCAGCAGCTCCAGCGGGGGGGCCCCAGATACGCAGTATTTT
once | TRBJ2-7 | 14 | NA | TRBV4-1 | CASSREVRAYEQYF | TGCGCCAGCAGCCGGGAGGTCAGGGCTTACGAGCAGTACTTC
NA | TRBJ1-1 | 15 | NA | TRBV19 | CASTLGAGTNTEAFF | TGTGCCAGTACCCTAGGGGCCGGAACCAACACTGAAGCTTTCTTT
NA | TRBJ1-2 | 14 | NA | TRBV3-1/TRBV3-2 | CASSPAVGGFGYTF | TGTGCCAGCAGCCCGGCGGTTGGAGGTTTTGGCTACACCTTC
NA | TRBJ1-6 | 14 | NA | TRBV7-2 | CASSFRDFNSPLHF | TGTGCCAGCAGCTTCCGGGATTTTAATTCACCCCTCCACTTT
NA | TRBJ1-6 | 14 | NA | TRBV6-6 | CASSLSSQNSPLHF | TGTGCCAGCAGTTTATCATCACAGAATTCACCCCTCCACTTT
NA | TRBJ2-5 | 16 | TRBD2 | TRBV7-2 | CASSKGLAGGEETQYF | TGTGCCAGCAGCAAAGGACTAGCGGGGGGAGAAGAGACCCAGTACTTC
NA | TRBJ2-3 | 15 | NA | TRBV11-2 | CASRPLSGSTDTQYF | TGTGCCAGCAGACCCCTGAGCGGTAGCACAGATACGCAGTATTTT
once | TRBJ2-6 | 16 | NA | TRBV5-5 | CASSTSPGTGANVLTF | TGTGCCAGCAGCACCTCCCCAGGGACTGGGGCCAACGTCCTGACTTTC
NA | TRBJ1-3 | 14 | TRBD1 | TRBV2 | CASSRDRAGNTIYF | TGTGCCAGCAGCCGGGACAGGGCTGGAAACACCATATATTTT
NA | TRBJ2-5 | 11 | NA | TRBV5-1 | CASSLQETQYF | TGCGCCAGCAGCCTTCAAGAGACCCAGTACTTC
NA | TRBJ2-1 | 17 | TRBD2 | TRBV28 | CASSPSGGAGPYNEQFF | TGTGCCAGCAGTCCTAGCGGGGGGGCGGGGCCCTACAATGAGCAGTTCTTC
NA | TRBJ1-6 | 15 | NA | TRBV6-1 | CASSEQGTYNSPLHF | TGTGCCAGCAGTGAACAGGGTACCTATAATTCACCCCTCCACTTT
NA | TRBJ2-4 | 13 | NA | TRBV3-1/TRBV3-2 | CASSPLGGRIQYF | TGTGCCAGCAGCCCCCTGGGGGGGCGGATTCAGTACTTC